A single sample gave rise to the 32 T cell receptor beta chains below, sequenced in a study of shared clonotypes between healthy human individuals. The method was immunoSEQ multiplex PCR; TCRdb's version includes in-frame clones alone and lacks a portion of them. The table has around 330,000 clones, 74% seen once. Sample: memory CD4+ T cells sorted from blood. Subset denoted: CD45RA-negative fraction. These receptors originate from a man aged 25-45 years in good health.

The rearrangement links TRBV5-5 to TRBJ2-5, with no clear D. V lost 2 bases and J lost 5, with 13 bases in between. Per germline, CDR1 SGHKS and CDR2 YYEKEE (reference sequence). The CDR3 runs to 14 residues. CDR3 region: CASSFPHVFETQYF. CDR3 nucleotides: TGTGCCAGCAGCTTTCCTCACGTCTTCGAGACCCAGTACTTC. Using reference TRBV5-5 and TRBJ2-5 for the parts outside the CDR3, the full variable domain is DAGVTQSPTHLIKTRGQQVTLRCSPISGHKSVSWYQQVLGQGPQFIFQYYEKEERGRGNFPDRFSARQFPNYSSELNVNALLLGDSALYLCASSFPHVFETQYFGPGTRLLVL.

The rearrangement links TRBV5-1 to TRBJ2-7; D might be TRBD1 or TRBD2, each matching 6 bases. The V gene's germline CDR1 is SGHRS and CDR2 YFSETQ. The CDR3 has 14 residues. V lost 3 bases and J lost 4, with 14 bases in between. The DNA for the CDR3 is TGCGCCAGCAGCTCTACCGGGGGCCGTTACGAGCAGTACTTC. Its protein is CASSSTGGRYEQYF. Full variable domain (rest looked up from reference TRBV5-1 and TRBJ2-7): KAGVTQTPRYLIKTRGQQVTLSCSPISGHRSVSWYQQTPGQGLQFLFEYFSETQRNKGNFPGRFSGRQFSNSRSEMNVSTLELGDSALYLCASSSTGGRYEQYFGPGTRLTVT.

The chain combines TRBV6-1 with TRBJ2-7; D is uncertain. There are 12 residues in the CDR3. Germline CDR1 and CDR2: MNHNS and SASEGT. Trimming shortened V by 6 bases and J by 3 bases, and 9 bases separated the two germline ends. DNA of the CDR3: TGTGCCAGCAGATTATTGTACTACGAGCAGTACTTC. Translating it yields CASRLLYYEQYF.

This clone was found a few times. The chain recombines TRBV10-1 with TRBJ1-5; the D gene is possibly TRBD1 (6 bases). Germline CDR1 WNHNN, CDR2 SYGVQD (reference sequence). V gave up 2 bases and J gave up 3 bases, with 23 bases separating them. The CDR3 totals 19 residues. The CDR3 bases are TGCGCCAGCAGTGAGCCCTATAGACAGGAGGGGTCAAACAATCAGCCCCAGCATTTT. It is translated as CASSEPYRQEGSNNQPQHF.

This chain connects TRBV5-8 to TRBJ2-7; TRBD1 is a possible D gene (5 bases). V lost 4 bases, J lost 6 bases, and 14 bases lay in between. Germline V lookup: CDR1 SGHTS, CDR2 YDEGEE. The CDR3 runs 13 residues. The CDR3 loop is CASSRRTGSEQYF. The CDR3 coding sequence is TGTGCCAGCAGCAGAAGAACAGGATCCGAGCAGTACTTC. Looking up the rest from reference TRBV5-8 and TRBJ2-7 gives the full variable domain: EAGVTQSPTHLIKTRGQQATLRCSPISGHTSVYWYQQALGLGLQFLLWYDEGEERNRGNFPPRFSGRQFPNYSSELNVNALELEDSALYLCASSRRTGSEQYFGPGTRLTVT.

With respect to this clone: The identical CDR3 is also encoded by other nucleotide sequences in the sample. The chain links TRBV6-1 to TRBJ2-5, with D unresolved. CDR3 length: 11 amino acids. Germline V gene data show CDR1 as MNHNS and CDR2 as SASEGT. Trimming removed 6 bases from V and 3 bases from J, with 5 bases in between. The CDR3, as DNA: TGTGCCAGCAGCCCTAAAGAGACCCAGTACTTC. Protein: CASSPKETQYF.

The V and J genes are TRBV9 and TRBJ2-3; TRBD2 agrees at 8 bases. The CDR3 extends over 16 amino acids. Per germline, CDR1 SGDLS and CDR2 YYNGEE. V shed 4 bases and J 4 bases; nucleotides not matched to a gene: 11. This CDR3 is CASSPLDGGASDTQYF. In DNA, the CDR3 is TGTGCCAGCAGCCCTTTGGACGGGGGGGCCTCAGATACGCAGTATTTT.

This chain joins TRBV5-1 and TRBJ2-4, with 7 positions matching TRBD1. The V gene end was trimmed by 5 bases and the J gene end by 5 bases; junction bases not matched to a gene: 4. Germline CDR1 reads SGHRS; CDR2 reads YFSETQ. The CDR3 has 13 amino acids. The CDR3: CASRAGTENIQYF. The CDR3 DNA reads as TGCGCCAGCAGGGCCGGGACAGAAAACATTCAGTACTTC.

The DNA of the CDR3 is TGTGCCAGCAGCCAAGACGACGGTCTCAATCCGGGGGAGACCCAGTACTTC. Protein sequence: CASSQDDGLNPGETQYF. The rearrangement uses TRBV4-2 and TRBJ2-5, with D possibly matching TRBD2 (5 bases). The CDR3 covers 17 residues. Trimming left V 0 bases short and J 5 bases short, with 19 bases between. Looked up from germline, CDR1 is LGHNA and CDR2 is YNFKEQ.

The chain is built from TRBV27 and TRBJ2-5, with D perhaps TRBD1 (5 bases). This CDR3 contains 13 residues. Germline CDR1 and CDR2: MNHEY and SMNVEV (reference sequence). Trimming cost V 2 bases and J 4 bases, with 8 bases left between them. CDR3 in amino acids: CASSLPGLETQYF. DNA of the CDR3: TGTGCCAGCAGTTTACCAGGGTTAGAGACCCAGTACTTC.

The sample holds a few counts of this clone. The CDR3: CATSRGDSGSHEQYF. Written as DNA, the CDR3 is TGTGCCACCAGCAGAGGCGATAGCGGGAGCCACGAGCAGTACTTC. The rearrangement uses TRBV15 and TRBJ2-7; 9 nucleotides line up with TRBD2. V was pared by 1 base and J by 5 bases, with 6 bases of the junction left unmatched. The length of the CDR3 is 15 residues. Per germline, CDR1 LNHNV and CDR2 YYDKDF (reference sequence).

This clone appeared once. This chain connects TRBV5-5 to TRBJ2-1; no clear D. The germline gives CDR1 SGHKS, CDR2 YYEKEE (reference sequence). The CDR3 has 14 residues. The ends were cut back, 2 bases at V and 0 bases at J, with 6 bases in the middle. Here the CDR3 DNA reads TGTGCCAGCAGCTTCGCCAGCTCCTACAATGAGCAGTTCTTC. This codes for CASSFASSYNEQFF.

This clone has at least ten counts. Other DNA sequences in this sample translate to the same CDR3. The chain recombines TRBV9 with TRBJ1-4; TRBD1 aligns across 7 bases. The trim removed 3 bases at V and 8 bases at J, leaving 10 bases unmatched. CDR1 and CDR2 (germline): SGDLS, YYNGEE. The CDR3 length is 15 residues. DNA of the CDR3: TGTGCCAGCAGCGCATCTACAGGGGTGGGGGAAAAACTGTTTTTT. It translates to CASSASTGVGEKLFF.

The gene calls are TRBV6-5 and TRBJ2-2, with D unresolved. The length of the CDR3 is 12 residues. V shed 2 bases and J shed 6 bases, with 4 bases lying between them. Germline V gene lookup returns CDR1 MNHEY and CDR2 SVGAGI. CDR3 DNA sequence: TGTGCCAGCAGTTACCTTTCCGGGGAGCTGTTTTTT. Its protein product is CASSYLSGELFF.

With regard to this clone: Other DNA sequences in this specimen translate into the identical CDR3. The gene calls are TRBV18 and TRBJ2-1; D not resolved. The CDR3 is 11 amino acids. Germline loops: CDR1 KGHSH, CDR2 LQKENI. The ends were cut back, 6 bases at V and 5 bases at J, with 5 bases in the middle. The CDR3 DNA reads as TGTGCCAGCTCTTTGAACAATGAGCAGTTCTTC. Translated: CASSLNNEQFF.

V and J are TRBV5-5 and TRBJ1-5; tentatively, D is TRBD1 (5 bases). This CDR3 spans 14 amino acids. Germline CDR1 is SGHKS and CDR2 is YYEKEE (reference sequence). The germline V and J ends were trimmed by 3 bases and 7 bases, with 14 bases remaining between them. The CDR3 coding sequence is TGTGCCAGCAGCTCACGTGGGGGTTGGCAGCCCCAGCATTTT. This encodes CASSSRGGWQPQHF. Supplemented by reference TRBV5-5 and TRBJ1-5, the full variable domain reads DAGVTQSPTHLIKTRGQQVTLRCSPISGHKSVSWYQQVLGQGPQFIFQYYEKEERGRGNFPDRFSARQFPNYSSELNVNALLLGDSALYLCASSSRGGWQPQHFGDGTRLSIL.

This chain joins TRBV7-9 and TRBJ2-5; D remains unclear. The CDR3 consists of 15 residues. The V gene lost 1 base and the J gene lost 6 bases, with 15 bases spanning the gap. From germline, CDR1 is SEHNR and CDR2 FQNEAQ (reference sequence). The CDR3 sequence is CASSLDVGNLQTQYF. The CDR3, as DNA: TGTGCCAGCAGCTTAGATGTAGGGAATCTACAGACCCAGTACTTC. The variable domain in full, completed from reference TRBV7-9 and TRBJ2-5, reads DTGVSQNPRHKITKRGQNVTFRCDPISEHNRLYWYRQTLGQGPEFLTYFQNEAQLEKSRLLSDRFSAERPKGSFSTLEIQRTEQGDSAMYLCASSLDVGNLQTQYFGPGTRLLVL.

This clone occurred once. J is TRBJ1-4 and V is TRBV5-1; TRBD1 might be the D (6 bases). With 0 bases removed from V and 3 bases from J, the gap between germline ends came to 12 bases. This CDR3 is built from 16 residues. CDR1 and CDR2 (germline): SGHRS, YFSETQ. CDR3 protein: CASSLAPAGANEKLFF. DNA of the CDR3: TGCGCCAGCAGCTTGGCCCCGGCAGGGGCTAATGAAAAACTGTTTTTT.

The chain joins TRBV11-2 to TRBJ2-7; 10 positions match TRBD1. Trimming at V came to 1 base and at J to 6 bases, leaving 12 bases not matched to a gene. This CDR3 region has 17 residues. CDR1 and CDR2 (germline): SGHAT, FQNNGV. CDR3 coding DNA: TGTGCCAGCAGCTTAGTAGGGACCGGGACAGGGGTTAGCGAGCAGTACTTC. Translating it yields CASSLVGTGTGVSEQYF.

This clone was observed a single time. The gene calls are TRBV18 and TRBJ2-5, with D perhaps matching TRBD2 (5 bases). The CDR3 is made up of 12 amino acids. In germline, CDR1 is KGHSH, CDR2 LQKENI. The V gene lost 1 base and the J gene lost 9 bases, with 9 bases spanning the gap. The CDR3 region has the DNA TGTGCCAGCTCACCACTTAAGGAGGCCCAGTACTTC. Translated: CASSPLKEAQYF.

The genes are TRBV10-2 and TRBJ1-5; 8 bases are shared with TRBD1. Trimming removed 6 bases from V and 7 bases from J; junction bases left unmatched: 5. This CDR3 is built from 13 residues. Germline CDR1 WSHSY, CDR2 SAAADI. CDR3 sequence: CASRETGEQPQHF. The DNA for the CDR3 is TGCGCCAGCAGGGAGACAGGGGAACAGCCCCAGCATTTT.

There are a few counts of this clone. Other nucleotide sequences in the sample specify the same CDR3. The gene calls are TRBV10-3 and TRBJ2-3; D uncertain. Germline V gene data show CDR1 as ENHRY and CDR2 as SYGVKD. V gave up 0 bases and J gave up 6 bases, with 4 bases separating them. CDR3 length: 12 amino acids. The CDR3 bases are TGTGCCATCAGTGAGTCACAGGATACGCAGTATTTT. Translated, it gives CAISESQDTQYF.

The chain has TRBV5-1 and TRBJ2-3; D is possibly TRBD2 (6 bases). The CDR3 has 16 residues. The V gene's germline CDR1 is SGHRS and CDR2 YFSETQ. V lost 4 bases and J 1 base, leaving 16 bases between the germline ends. CDR3 sequence (DNA): TGCGCCAGCAGCCTATCCGAACTAGCCGGCACAGATACGCAGTATTTT. This translates into CASSLSELAGTDTQYF. The entire variable domain, with the rest obtained from reference TRBV5-1 and TRBJ2-3, is as follows: KAGVTQTPRYLIKTRGQQVTLSCSPISGHRSVSWYQQTPGQGLQFLFEYFSETQRNKGNFPGRFSGRQFSNSRSEMNVSTLELGDSALYLCASSLSELAGTDTQYFGPGTRLTVL.

The J gene is TRBJ2-5, the V gene TRBV18; TRBD2 might be the D (6 bases). The CDR3 contains 16 residues. CDR1 is KGHSH, CDR2 LQKENI, per germline. The germline V and J ends were trimmed by 0 bases and 4 bases, with 15 bases remaining between them. The CDR3 spells CASSPPGSGLVETQYF. CDR3 DNA sequence: TGTGCCAGCTCACCACCGGGTAGCGGACTGGTAGAGACCCAGTACTTC. The full variable domain, with the rest looked up from reference TRBV18 and TRBJ2-5, is NAGVMQNPRHLVRRRGQEARLRCSPMKGHSHVYWYRQLPEEGLKFMVYLQKENIIDESGMPKERFSAEFPKEGPSILRIQQVVRGDSAAYFCASSPPGSGLVETQYFGPGTRLLVL.

This clone was seen a single time. This sequence joins TRBV6-4 and TRBJ2-1; TRBD2 matches 7 bases. The V segment lost 8 bases and the J segment 0 bases; nucleotides outside the gene matches: 13. The length of the CDR3 is 17 residues. Germline V gives CDR1 MRHNA, CDR2 SNTAGT. CDR3 in DNA: TGTGCCAGCGTGATTGCTAGCGGAATCCTCTCCTACAATGAGCAGTTCTTC. Translation gives CASVIASGILSYNEQFF.

The chain employs TRBV19 and TRBJ2-6; the match to TRBD1 covers 8 bases. CDR1 and CDR2 from the germline V gene are LNHDA and SQIVND (reference sequence). Trimming removed 4 bases from V and 3 bases from J; junction bases left unmatched: 5. The CDR3 extends over 16 amino acids. CDR3 amino acids: CASSRRQGLGANVLTF. The CDR3 region has the DNA TGTGCCAGTAGTAGGCGACAGGGGCTTGGGGCCAACGTCCTGACTTTC. Full variable domain (outside the CDR3, taken from reference TRBV19 and TRBJ2-6): DGGITQSPKYLFRKEGQNVTLSCEQNLNHDAMYWYRQDPGQGLRLIYYSQIVNDFQKGDIAEGYSVSREKKESFPLTVTSAQKNPTAFYLCASSRRQGLGANVLTFGAGSRLTVL.

The count of this clone is one. The chain links TRBV6-1 to TRBJ2-5; a possible D gene is TRBD1 (6 bases). CDR1 is MNHNS and CDR2 is SASEGT in the germline V gene. Trimming shortened V by 6 bases and J by 5 bases, and 19 bases separated the two germline ends. The CDR3 sequence is 15 residues long. CDR3 in DNA: TGTGCCAGCAGGAGATTCGCAGAGGGGGTGGAGACCCAGTACTTC. Protein sequence: CASRRFAEGVETQYF.

The sample holds one count of this clone. The chain employs TRBV30 and TRBJ1-5; no definite D call. The germline gives CDR1 GTSNPN, CDR2 SVGIG (reference sequence). The CDR3 consists of 15 residues. V lost 0 bases and J 2 bases, leaving 11 bases between the germline ends. In DNA, the CDR3 is TGTGCCTGGAGTGTTTCCATTCTGGGCAATCAGCCCCAGCATTTT. Protein sequence: CAWSVSILGNQPQHF.

This clone was seen only once. The chain links TRBV6-1 to TRBJ2-2, with TRBD2 matching 10 bases. Unmatched junction bases numbered 4, after V lost 3 bases and J lost 9 bases. CDR1 and CDR2 from the germline V gene are MNHNS and SASEGT. The CDR3 covers 14 residues. The CDR3 DNA is TGTGCCAGCAGTGATGAGCGGGAGGGAAGGGAGCTGTTTTTT. As protein: CASSDEREGRELFF.

V is TRBV2 and J is TRBJ2-7; the D is unclear. The germline V and J ends were trimmed by 1 base and 2 bases, with 6 bases remaining between them. CDR3 length equals 13 residues. CDR1 and CDR2 from the germline V gene are SNHLY and FYNNEI. The CDR3 sequence: CASSEDTTYEQYF. CDR3 nucleotides: TGTGCCAGCAGTGAAGATACCACCTACGAGCAGTACTTC.

The chain carries TRBV7-9 and TRBJ2-3, with TRBD1 matching 8 bases. Germline CDR1 reads SEHNR; CDR2 reads FQNEAQ (reference sequence). V trimming: 5 bases; J trimming: 1 base; junction bases outside the gene matches: 11. This CDR3 is 17 amino acids long. The DNA of the CDR3 is TGTGCCAGCAGCCCCCAATTAACGGGACAGGGCACAGATACGCAGTATTTT. Translated: CASSPQLTGQGTDTQYF.

This clone came up once. V is TRBV28 and J is TRBJ1-4, with 9 bases matching TRBD1. The CDR3 contains 15 residues. The germline gives CDR1 MDHEN, CDR2 SYDVKM. V gave up 5 bases and J gave up 2 bases; unmatched junction bases: 3. CDR3 protein: CASSGTGTTNEKLFF. The CDR3 nucleotides read TGTGCCAGCAGTGGGACAGGGACGACTAATGAAAAACTGTTTTTT.